A selection of T cell receptor beta chains follows, all from one sample in a study of blood T cell repertoires in COVID-19. Some clones are missing from TCRdb's copy, which holds only in-frame ones; the method was immunoSEQ multiplex PCR. The profile shows roughly 160,000 clones, 70% to 90% of them singletons. Sequencing was performed on peripheral blood. The receptors were sampled from a man in his 60s with COVID-19, enrolled during active disease. CDR3s include the opening cysteine and the closing phenylalanine or tryptophan. The D gene is left open where the match is weak. Where a row states a size, it is once, few, many or the class of an expanded clone; other rows omit it.

TRBJ2-7,TRBV19,TRBD2,.,TGTGCCAGTAGTATAGGAAGCGGGAGGGCCTCCGAGCAGTACTTC,CASSIGSGRASEQYF
TRBJ1-1,TRBV24-1,.,.,TGTGCCACCAGGGAGGGAAGGGGGAACACTGAAGCTTTCTTT,CATREGRGNTEAFF
TRBJ2-2,TRBV2,TRBD2,.,TGTGCCAGCAGTGAGTCAAGGACTAGCGTGAACACCGGGGAGCTGTTTTTT,CASSESRTSVNTGELFF
TRBJ1-3,TRBV19,.,.,TGTGCCAGTAGTATACGGTCCCTTGGGGGCAGGGACTCTGGAAACACCATATATTTT,CASSIRSLGGRDSGNTIYF
TRBJ2-1,TRBV24-1,.,.,TGTGCCACCAGTGATGGTGGGCGGGGGCTAGGTGAGCAGTTCTTC,CATSDGGRGLGEQFF
TRBJ2-1,TRBV7-2,.,.,TGTGCCAGCAGCTTACGGGCGGGAAACAATGAGCAGTTCTTC,CASSLRAGNNEQFF
TRBJ1-4,TRBV12-3/TRBV12-4,.,.,TGTGCCAGCAGCCGAAACCAGGGGGAAAAACTGTTTTTT,CASSRNQGEKLFF
TRBJ2-3,TRBV29-1,TRBD1,.,TGCAGCGTCGCCAACAGGGGGGACTCAGATACGCAGTATTTT,CSVANRGDSDTQYF
TRBJ1-2,TRBV28,.,.,TGTGCCAGCAGTCTGGGACATTTCTATGGCTACACCTTC,CASSLGHFYGYTF
TRBJ1-4,TRBV28,.,.,TGTGCCAGCAGTTTCTTAAAGGGGACTAATGAAAAACTGTTTTTT,CASSFLKGTNEKLFF
TRBJ1-6,TRBV2,TRBD1,.,TGTGCCAGCACCCAGACAGGGGAATCACCCCTCCACTTT,CASTQTGESPLHF
TRBJ2-3,TRBV11-3,TRBD2,once,TGTGCCAGCAGCCTGGGGACTAGCGGGAGTTCAGATACGCAGTATTTT,CASSLGTSGSSDTQYF
TRBJ2-3,TRBV27,.,.,TGTGCCAGCAGTTCCCCGGGTTCCCCCCCAGATACGCAGTATTTT,CASSSPGSPPDTQYF
TRBJ1-1,TRBV12-3/TRBV12-4,.,once,TGTGCCAGCAGTTTGGGGAGTGAAGCTTTCTTT,CASSLGSEAFF
TRBJ1-4,TRBV18,.,.,TGTGCCAGCTCACCGGGCAGGGTCGAAGAAAAACTGTTTTTT,CASSPGRVEEKLFF
TRBJ1-2,TRBV27,.,.,TGTGCCAGCAGTCCTGACACTAGAGCTAACTATGGCTACACCTTC,CASSPDTRANYGYTF
TRBJ1-6,TRBV7-6,.,.,TGTGCCAGCAGCTTAGTTCCGGGGAGTTATAATTCACCCCTCCACTTT,CASSLVPGSYNSPLHF
TRBJ1-2,TRBV5-8,TRBD1,.,TGTGCCAGCAGCTTTTGGAACAGGGGGAACTATGGCTACACCTTC,CASSFWNRGNYGYTF
TRBJ1-1,TRBV7-9,.,.,TGTGCCAGCAGCTTCATTCGGGGGGCGAACACTGAAGCTTTCTTT,CASSFIRGANTEAFF
TRBJ2-3,TRBV29-1,.,.,TGCAGCGCCAGACGGGAGCCAGATACGCAGTATTTT,CSARREPDTQYF
TRBJ1-6,TRBV28,TRBD1,.,TGTGCCAGCAGTTTATTTGGGGGGACAGGGATTTCACCCCTCCACTTT,CASSLFGGTGISPLHF
TRBJ2-1,TRBV19,.,.,TGTGCCAGTAGTATACAGGGGTGGGGCAATGAGCAGTTCTTC,CASSIQGWGNEQFF
TRBJ1-5,TRBV19,TRBD1,.,TGTGCCAGTAGTACCCCCGGGCAGGGGGCGAATCAGCCCCAGCATTTT,CASSTPGQGANQPQHF
TRBJ1-2,TRBV7-8,TRBD1,.,TGTGCCAGCAGCTTACTAGGACAGGTCGGCGGCTACACCTTC,CASSLLGQVGGYTF
TRBJ2-2,TRBV13,.,.,TGTGCCAGCAGCTTACGCCCGCCGACAGAAAAAATTTTGTCCGGGGAGCTGTTTTTT,CASSLRPPTEKILSGELFF
TRBJ1-2,TRBV19,.,.,TGTGCCAGTCATCATCGGGGAGGGAGCGGCTACACCTTC,CASHHRGGSGYTF
TRBJ2-1,TRBV5-6,.,.,TGTGCCAGCAGCGCCTTCGGGGGCTCCTACAATGAGCAGTTCTTC,CASSAFGGSYNEQFF
TRBJ1-1,TRBV5-8,.,once,TGTGCCAGCCAATTACAGGGTTTGGTGAACACTGAAGCTTTCTTT,CASQLQGLVNTEAFF
TRBJ1-2,TRBV5-1,TRBD1,once,TGCGCCAGCAGCTTGGCCGTTCCAGGGGGAACTAACTATGGCTACACCTTC,CASSLAVPGGTNYGYTF
TRBJ2-5,TRBV19,.,.,TGTGCCAGTAGTATCGGGGGAACGTACCAAGAGACCCAGTACTTC,CASSIGGTYQETQYF
TRBJ1-5,TRBV27,.,.,TGTGCCAGCAGTTCCTCTATGACGGGTTATAGCAATCAGCCCCAGCATTTT,CASSSSMTGYSNQPQHF
TRBJ2-1,TRBV15,.,.,TGTGCCACCAGCAGAGAGAGAAATTTAGAGCAGTTCTTC,CATSRERNLEQFF
TRBJ1-1,TRBV6-4,.,.,TGTGCCAGCAGTGACTCGACTGGTGGGAACACTGAAGCTTTCTTT,CASSDSTGGNTEAFF
TRBJ1-1,TRBV19,.,.,TGTGCCAGTAGCCAAGGGGTGATCACTGAAGCTTTCTTT,CASSQGVITEAFF
TRBJ1-2,TRBV29-1,.,.,TGCAGCGTTGAAATTCCCGGGGGCTACACCTTC,CSVEIPGGYTF
TRBJ2-1,TRBV7-3,TRBD2,.,TGTGCCAGCAGCCCTCCAGGAGCGGGAGTAGGAAATGAGCAGTTCTTC,CASSPPGAGVGNEQFF
TRBJ1-6,TRBV5-4,TRBD1,.,TGTGCCAGCAGCTTGCGATTACTTTCAGGGGGCAATAATTCACCCCTCCACTTT,CASSLRLLSGGNNSPLHF
TRBJ2-7,TRBV7-9,TRBD1,.,TGTGCCAGCAGCTTAGTAGGACAGGGAAATAGGCAGTACTTC,CASSLVGQGNRQYF
TRBJ1-6,TRBV7-2,.,.,TGTGCCAGCAGGAGGGACACTTATTATGGAGATTCACCCCTCCACTTT,CASRRDTYYGDSPLHF
TRBJ2-5,TRBV5-5,.,.,TGTGCCAGCAGCTTGCGTCTAGGCAGACAAGAGACCCAGTACTTC,CASSLRLGRQETQYF
TRBJ1-4,TRBV25-1,TRBD1,.,TGTGCCAGCAGTGAGACAGGGCCTAATGAAAAACTGTTTTTT,CASSETGPNEKLFF
TRBJ1-1,TRBV19,.,.,TGTGCCAGTAGTATAGCAGGGGCCGGGACTGAAGCTTTCTTT,CASSIAGAGTEAFF
TRBJ2-7,TRBV27,.,.,TGTGCCAGCAGTTTGAACAGCATCACAAGCTCCTACGAGCAGTACTTC,CASSLNSITSSYEQYF
TRBJ2-1,TRBV7-2,TRBD2,.,TGTGCCAGCAGCTTACGGTCTAGCGGGAGAGTTAATAATGAGCAGTTCTTC,CASSLRSSGRVNNEQFF
TRBJ1-4,TRBV15,TRBD1,.,TGTGCCACCAGCAGGACGACAGGGGGACACGAAAAACTGTTTTTT,CATSRTTGGHEKLFF